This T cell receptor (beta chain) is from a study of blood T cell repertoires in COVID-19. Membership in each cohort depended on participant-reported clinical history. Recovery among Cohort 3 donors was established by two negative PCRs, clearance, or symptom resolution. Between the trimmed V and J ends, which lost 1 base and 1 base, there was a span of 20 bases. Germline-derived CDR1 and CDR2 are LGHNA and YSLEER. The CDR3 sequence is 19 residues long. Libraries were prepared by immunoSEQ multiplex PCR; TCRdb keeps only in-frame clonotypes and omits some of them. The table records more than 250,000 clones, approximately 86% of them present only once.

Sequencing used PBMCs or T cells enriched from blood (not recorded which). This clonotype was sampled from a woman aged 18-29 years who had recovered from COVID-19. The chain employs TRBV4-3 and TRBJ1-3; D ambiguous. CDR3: CASSQAASLTWESGNTIYF. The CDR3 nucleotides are TGCGCCAGCAGCCAAGCGGCGTCGTTGACGTGGGAGTCTGGAAACACCATATATTTT.